What follows are 14 T cell receptor beta chains derived from one specimen sequenced in a study of shared clonotypes between healthy human individuals. Profiled with immunoSEQ multiplex PCR; TCRdb holds only in-frame clones, not every one. The sample records about 1.1 million clones, about four fifths being singletons. The specimen was memory CD4+ T cells from PBMCs. The subset here: CD45RA-negative fraction. The receptors come from a man in his late teens or twenties in good health. Some clones in this sample may be carry-over from other donors' samples.

The genes are TRBV7-2 and TRBJ1-2; D ambiguous. This CDR3 is built from 12 residues. V was shortened by 3 bases and J by 8 bases, with 10 bases between the two germline ends. CDR1 and CDR2 (germline): SGHTA, FQGNSA. The CDR3 sequence is CASSFGRPGYTF. CDR3 DNA sequence: TGTGCCAGCAGCTTTGGCCGCCCGGGCTACACCTTC.

This clone was seen once. The chain uses TRBV5-4 and TRBJ2-6, with D hard to call. Germline loops: CDR1 SGHNT, CDR2 YYREEE (reference sequence). This CDR3 comprises 15 residues. Trimming pared 4 bases from V and 1 base from J, leaving 9 bases between. The CDR3 DNA reads as TGTGCCAGCAGCGACCGGGCTTCTGGGGCCAACGTCCTGACTTTC. Amino acids: CASSDRASGANVLTF.

The CDR3 coding sequence is TGTGCCAGCCGAGCGGGCGGCTTCACAGATACGCAGTATTTT. Its protein product is CASRAGGFTDTQYF. V usage is TRBV6-5 and J usage is TRBJ2-3; possible D gene TRBD2, 6 bases. Between the trimmed V and J ends, which lost 8 bases and 2 bases, there was a span of 14 bases. The CDR3 extends over 14 amino acids. Per the germline V gene, CDR1 is MNHEY and CDR2 is SVGAGI.

This chain links TRBV10-3 with TRBJ1-4, with 8 bases that match TRBD1. This CDR3 has 15 amino acids. Germline lookup yields CDR1 ENHRY and CDR2 SYGVKD. Germline trimming cut 0 bases from V and 9 bases from J; bases unmatched to any gene: 6. CDR3: CAISESDGQGQKLFF. The CDR3 nucleotides read TGTGCCATCAGTGAGTCTGACGGACAGGGCCAAAAACTGTTTTTT.

This clone was seen ten or more times. The chain recombines TRBV27 with TRBJ2-3; 8 nucleotides align to TRBD2. Germline V gene sequence: CDR1 MNHEY, CDR2 SMNVEV (reference sequence). The length of the CDR3 is 16 residues. V lost 4 bases to trimming and J lost 1 base; unmatched junction nucleotides: 7. The CDR3 nucleotides read TGTGCCAGCAGTTCCCCTGCCGGGAGGGGCACAGATACGCAGTATTTT. Translation: CASSSPAGRGTDTQYF.

The rearrangement uses TRBV11-3 and TRBJ2-1; perhaps TRBD2 as D (6 bases). CDR1 SGHNT and CDR2 YENEEA come from the germline V gene. Trimming took off 4 bases at V and 4 bases at J, with 8 bases between the two ends. The CDR3 is 13 residues long. The CDR3 bases are TGTGCCAGCAGCTCCCGGGGGTACAATGAGCAGTTCTTC. As protein: CASSSRGYNEQFF. The whole variable domain, remainder taken from reference TRBV11-3 and TRBJ2-1, is EAGVVQSPRYKIIEKKQPVAFWCNPISGHNTLYWYLQNLGQGPELLIRYENEEAVDDSQLPKDRFSAERLKGVDSTLKIQPAELGDSAVYLCASSSRGYNEQFFGPGTRLTVL.

The J gene is TRBJ2-5, the V gene TRBV28; perhaps TRBD1 as D (6 bases). Germline loops: CDR1 MDHEN, CDR2 SYDVKM. This CDR3 region has 15 residues. The V end lost 7 bases, the J end lost 5 bases, and 20 bases lay between the germline ends. The CDR3 nucleotides are TGTGCCAGCACCCTACTGGGGGCCAAAGCCGAGACCCAGTACTTC. Its protein is CASTLLGAKAETQYF.

This clone was picked up a small number of times. The chain has TRBV19 and TRBJ1-4, with TRBD1 matching over 10 bases. From germline, CDR1 is LNHDA and CDR2 SQIVND (reference sequence). The CDR3 contains 15 residues. J lost 7 bases, V lost 3 bases, and 5 bases had no gene match. The CDR3, as DNA: TGTGCCAGTAGTATCATTGGGACAGGGGCTGAAAAACTGTTTTTT. It translates to CASSIIGTGAEKLFF.

This chain joins TRBV7-9 and TRBJ1-1; D call uncertain. V was shortened by 6 bases and J by 1 base, with 12 bases between the two germline ends. The CDR3 length is 14 residues. Germline V gene sequence: CDR1 SEHNR, CDR2 FQNEAQ (reference sequence). The CDR3 DNA reads TGTGCCAGCAGTCAAAACGGGCGGAACACTGAAGCTTTCTTT. Amino acids: CASSQNGRNTEAFF.

The CDR3 spells CATLRTGGLVAFF. CDR3 nucleotide sequence: TGTGCCACCCTAAGGACAGGGGGCTTGGTAGCTTTCTTT. The chain has TRBV6-1 and TRBJ1-1, with 11 bases aligning to TRBD1. Losses at the gene ends were 10 bases for V and 10 bases for J; bases not matched to a gene: 11. CDR1 is MNHNS and CDR2 is SASEGT in the germline V gene. This CDR3 comprises 13 residues.

Of note for this clone: Other nucleotide sequences from this sample produce the same CDR3. V usage is TRBV11-3 and J usage is TRBJ2-1, with TRBD2 matching over 8 bases. This CDR3 region has 13 residues. Germline trimming cut 5 bases from V and 6 bases from J; bases unmatched to any gene: 3. Per germline, CDR1 SGHNT and CDR2 YENEEA. CDR3 in amino acids: CASSPGLANEQFF. The CDR3 DNA is TGTGCCAGCAGCCCCGGACTAGCCAATGAGCAGTTCTTC.

The chain uses TRBV11-3 and TRBJ2-3; 8 nucleotides line up with TRBD1. Germline CDR1 and CDR2: SGHNT and YENEEA. The CDR3 spans 16 residues. The junction had 7 bases not matched to a gene; V was cut back by 1 base and J by 4 bases. The CDR3 bases are TGTGCCAGCAGCTTAGGGGGAGACAGGGGCCCAGATACGCAGTATTTT. This encodes CASSLGGDRGPDTQYF.

This sequence joins TRBV27 and TRBJ2-1; D gene unclear. V lost 0 bases and J lost 5, with 17 bases in between. The germline CDR1 and CDR2 sequences are MNHEY and SMNVEV (reference sequence). The CDR3 has 17 residues. The CDR3 spells CASSLSMKTRPNNEQFF. The CDR3 coding sequence is TGTGCCAGCAGTTTATCGATGAAAACCCGCCCGAACAATGAGCAGTTCTTC.

The rearrangement links TRBV5-8 to TRBJ1-4, with no clear D. Germline lookup yields CDR1 SGHTS and CDR2 YDEGEE. CDR3 length: 12 amino acids. V shed 6 bases and J shed 6 bases, with 9 bases lying between them. CDR3 loop: CASTRVDEKLFF. As DNA, the CDR3 is TGTGCCAGCACCCGGGTGGATGAAAAACTGTTTTTT.